Described below is a single T cell receptor (beta chain) sequence and its context. Its target is unknown. The CDR3 is made up of 16 amino acids. Trimming shortened V by 1 base and J by 0 bases, and 11 bases separated the two germline ends. The V gene's germline CDR1 is MGHRA and CDR2 YSYEKL. A single record per CDR3 protein comes from TCRdb applying MiXCR to the reads. Among around 570,000 distinct CDR3 sequences, around 40% were seen once, and the ten largest hold around 48%. These data belong to a study of T cell repertoires in cytomegalovirus infection. Study details: In the study, CMV epitopes included recently identified HLA-C-restricted and well-studied HLA-B-restricted ones. Findings of the study overall: CMV-specific TCR beta clonotypes restricted by HLA-C were the ones dominating the ex vivo response.

This specimen was cultured PBMCs, taken from culture after CMV antigen stimulation. The chain links TRBV4-1 to TRBJ2-3; D remains unclear. This TCR was sampled from a human donor in good health (CMV status not recorded). Some clones in this sample may be carry-over from other donors' samples. The CDR3 DNA follows: TGCGCCAGCAGCCAAGGGCCCTCTATTAGCACAGATACGCAGTATTTT. Translating gives CASSQGPSISTDTQYF.